This TCR beta chain was captured by sequencing in a study of blood T cell repertoires in COVID-19. The overall study: The United States, Italy and Spain were the sources of the acute and convalescent COVID-19 samples. Nucleic acid was either cDNA or gDNA, and it came from T cells, B-cell-depleted T cells, or PBMCs.

Per the original data handling: The authors estimated nucleated cell counts from reference gene primer amplification. Repertoires were generated with immunoSEQ multiplex PCR, while TCRdb's copy carries only in-frame clones and drops some. V and J calls and clone size are those listed in that table; D and trimming were worked out from the DNA. The sample includes some 130,000 clones, about nine tenths of them seen just once. The CDR3 consists of 13 residues. Trimming shortened V by 4 bases and J by 1 base, and 10 bases separated the two germline ends. Germline V gives CDR1 GTSNPN, CDR2 SVGIG (reference sequence). Followed longitudinally, the Seattle patients had been enrolled during active infection.

Sample: peripheral blood. The J gene is TRBJ1-1, the V gene TRBV30; the D gene is possibly TRBD1 (5 bases). The TCR originated in a woman in her 70s with COVID-19, enrolled during active disease. CDR3 in amino acids: CAWTLGGNTEAFF. The CDR3, as DNA: TGTGCCTGGACCCTGGGGGGGAACACTGAAGCTTTCTTT.